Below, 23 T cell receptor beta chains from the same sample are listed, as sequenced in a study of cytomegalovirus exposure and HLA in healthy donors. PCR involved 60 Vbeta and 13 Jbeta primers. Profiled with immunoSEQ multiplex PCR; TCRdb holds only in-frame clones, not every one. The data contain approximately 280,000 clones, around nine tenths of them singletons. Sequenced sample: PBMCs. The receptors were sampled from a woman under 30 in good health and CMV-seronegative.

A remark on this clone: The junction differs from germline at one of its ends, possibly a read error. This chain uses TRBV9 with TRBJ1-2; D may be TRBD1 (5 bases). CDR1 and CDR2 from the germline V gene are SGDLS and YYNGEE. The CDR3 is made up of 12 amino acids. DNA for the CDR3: TGTGCCAGCAGCGTAGGGGGCACTGGCTACATCTTC. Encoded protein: CASSVGGTGYIF.

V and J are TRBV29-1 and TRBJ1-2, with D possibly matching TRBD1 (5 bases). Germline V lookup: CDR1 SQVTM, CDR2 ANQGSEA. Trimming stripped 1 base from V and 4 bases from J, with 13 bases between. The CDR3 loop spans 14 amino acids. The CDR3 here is CSVEVRERGYGYTF. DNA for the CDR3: TGCAGCGTTGAAGTCAGGGAAAGAGGCTATGGCTACACCTTC. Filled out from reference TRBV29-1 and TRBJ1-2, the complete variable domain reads SAVISQKPSRDICQRGTSLTIQCQVDSQVTMMFWYRQQPGQSLTLIATANQGSEATYESGFVIDKFPISRPNLTFSTLTVSNMSPEDSSIYLCSVEVRERGYGYTFGSGTRLTVV.

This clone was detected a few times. CDR3 in amino acids: CASSVTTSYNEQFF. DNA of the CDR3: TGTGCCAGCAGCGTAACTACCTCCTACAATGAGCAGTTCTTC. The chain links TRBV9 to TRBJ2-1; D remains ambiguous. This CDR3 has 14 amino acids. Trimming took off 1 base at V and 0 bases at J, with 5 bases between the two ends. Looked up from germline, CDR1 is SGDLS and CDR2 is YYNGEE.

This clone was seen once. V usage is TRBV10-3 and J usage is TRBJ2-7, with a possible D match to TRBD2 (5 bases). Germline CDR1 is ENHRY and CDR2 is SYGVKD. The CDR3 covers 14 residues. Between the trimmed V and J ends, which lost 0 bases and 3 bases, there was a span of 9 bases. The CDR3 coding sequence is TGTGCCATCAGTGAGTCCGGGGTTCGCTACGAGCAGTACTTC. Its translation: CAISESGVRYEQYF.

CDR3 region: CAISDRGGLNQPQHF. The DNA for the CDR3 is TGTGCCATCAGTGACCGGGGGGGGCTAAATCAGCCCCAGCATTTT. The chain recombines TRBV10-3 with TRBJ1-5; the D gene is possibly TRBD1 (6 bases). This CDR3 contains 15 residues. CDR1 and CDR2 (germline): ENHRY, SYGVKD. V was clipped by 3 bases and J by 4 bases, with 13 bases between them.

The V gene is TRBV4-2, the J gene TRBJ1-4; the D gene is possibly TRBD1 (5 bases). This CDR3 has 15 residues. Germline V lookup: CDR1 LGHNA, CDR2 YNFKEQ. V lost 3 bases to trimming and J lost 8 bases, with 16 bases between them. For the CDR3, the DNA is TGTGCCAGCAGCCAGCCTACGGCGGGGCAGGAAAAACTGTTTTTT. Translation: CASSQPTAGQEKLFF.

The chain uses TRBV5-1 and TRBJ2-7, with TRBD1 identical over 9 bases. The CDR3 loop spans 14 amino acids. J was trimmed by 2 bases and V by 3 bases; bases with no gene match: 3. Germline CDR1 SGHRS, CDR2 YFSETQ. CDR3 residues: CASSSRQGAYEQYF. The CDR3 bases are TGCGCCAGCAGCTCTCGACAGGGGGCCTACGAGCAGTACTTC. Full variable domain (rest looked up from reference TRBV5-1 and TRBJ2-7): KAGVTQTPRYLIKTRGQQVTLSCSPISGHRSVSWYQQTPGQGLQFLFEYFSETQRNKGNFPGRFSGRQFSNSRSEMNVSTLELGDSALYLCASSSRQGAYEQYFGPGTRLTVT.

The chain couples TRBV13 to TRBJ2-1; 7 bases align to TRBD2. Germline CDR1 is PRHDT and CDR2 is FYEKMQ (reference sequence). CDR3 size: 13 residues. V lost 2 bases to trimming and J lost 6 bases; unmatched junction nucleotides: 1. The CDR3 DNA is TGTGCCAGCAGCTTACCGGGGGGCAATGAGCAGTTCTTC. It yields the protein CASSLPGGNEQFF.

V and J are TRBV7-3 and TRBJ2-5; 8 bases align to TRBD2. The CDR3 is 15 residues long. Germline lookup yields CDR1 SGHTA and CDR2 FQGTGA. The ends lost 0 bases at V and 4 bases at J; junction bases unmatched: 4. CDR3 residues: CASSLTPSGSETQYF. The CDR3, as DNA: TGTGCCAGCAGCTTAACACCTAGCGGGTCAGAGACCCAGTACTTC. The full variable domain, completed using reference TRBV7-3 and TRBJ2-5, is GAGVSQTPSNKVTEKGKYVELRCDPISGHTALYWYRQSLGQGPEFLIYFQGTGAADDSGLPNDRFFAVRPEGSVSTLKIQRTERGDSAVYLCASSLTPSGSETQYFGPGTRLLVL.

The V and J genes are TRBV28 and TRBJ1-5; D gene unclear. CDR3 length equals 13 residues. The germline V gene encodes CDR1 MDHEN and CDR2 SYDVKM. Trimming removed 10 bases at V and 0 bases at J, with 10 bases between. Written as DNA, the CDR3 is TGTGCCACCGCTCGGTTTAGCAATCAGCCCCAGCATTTT. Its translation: CATARFSNQPQHF.

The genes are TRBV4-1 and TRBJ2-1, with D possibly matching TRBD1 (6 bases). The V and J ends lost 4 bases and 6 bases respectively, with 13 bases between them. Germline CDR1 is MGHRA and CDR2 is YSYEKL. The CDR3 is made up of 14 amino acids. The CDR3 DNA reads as TGCGCCAGCAGCCCACAGGACAGCCCCAATGAGCAGTTCTTC. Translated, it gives CASSPQDSPNEQFF.

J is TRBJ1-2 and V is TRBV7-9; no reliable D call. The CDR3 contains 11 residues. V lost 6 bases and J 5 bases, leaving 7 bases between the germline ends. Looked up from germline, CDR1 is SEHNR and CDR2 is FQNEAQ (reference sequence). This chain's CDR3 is CASSPLYGYTF. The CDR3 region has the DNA TGTGCCAGCAGTCCCCTTTATGGCTACACCTTC.

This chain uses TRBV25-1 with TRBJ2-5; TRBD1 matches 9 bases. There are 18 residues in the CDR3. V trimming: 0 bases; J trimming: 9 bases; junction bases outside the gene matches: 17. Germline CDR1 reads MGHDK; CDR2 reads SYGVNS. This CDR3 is CASSEYKPGQGSIRAQYF. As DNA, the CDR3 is TGTGCCAGCAGTGAATATAAACCGGGACAGGGTTCGATCAGAGCCCAGTACTTC. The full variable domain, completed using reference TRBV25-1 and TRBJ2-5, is EADIYQTPRYLVIGTGKKITLECSQTMGHDKMYWYQQDPGMELHLIHYSYGVNSTEKGDLSSESTVSRIRTEHFPLTLESARPSHTSQYLCASSEYKPGQGSIRAQYFGPGTRLLVL.

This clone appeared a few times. Here the CDR3 reads CASSPPGLRTDRSPYEQYF. The CDR3 DNA reads as TGTGCCAGCTCACCACCGGGTCTAAGGACCGACAGGTCCCCCTACGAGCAGTACTTC. V is TRBV18 and J is TRBJ2-7, with TRBD1 as a possible D gene (6 bases). CDR3 length equals 19 residues. V gave up 0 bases and J gave up 2 bases, with 23 bases separating them. In germline, CDR1 is KGHSH, CDR2 LQKENI. Full variable domain (remainder filled in from reference TRBV18 and TRBJ2-7): NAGVMQNPRHLVRRRGQEARLRCSPMKGHSHVYWYRQLPEEGLKFMVYLQKENIIDESGMPKERFSAEFPKEGPSILRIQQVVRGDSAAYFCASSPPGLRTDRSPYEQYFGPGTRLTVT.

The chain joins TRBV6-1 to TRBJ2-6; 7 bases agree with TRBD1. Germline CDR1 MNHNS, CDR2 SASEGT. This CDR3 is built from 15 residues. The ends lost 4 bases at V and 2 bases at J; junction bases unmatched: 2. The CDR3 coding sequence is TGTGCCAGCAGTGTTACAGGGGCTGGGGCCAACGTCCTGACTTTC. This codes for CASSVTGAGANVLTF.

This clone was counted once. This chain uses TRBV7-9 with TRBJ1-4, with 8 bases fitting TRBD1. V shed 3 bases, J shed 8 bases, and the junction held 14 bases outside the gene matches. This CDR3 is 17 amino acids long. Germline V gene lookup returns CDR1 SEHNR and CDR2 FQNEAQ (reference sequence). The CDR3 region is CASSFLDRGPYREKLFF. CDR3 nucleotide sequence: TGTGCCAGCAGCTTTTTAGACAGGGGCCCGTATCGGGAAAAACTGTTTTTT.

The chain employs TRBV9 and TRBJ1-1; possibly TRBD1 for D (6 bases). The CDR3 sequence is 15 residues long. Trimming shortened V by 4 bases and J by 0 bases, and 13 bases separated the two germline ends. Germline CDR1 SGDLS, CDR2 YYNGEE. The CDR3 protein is CASSQTGRMNTEAFF. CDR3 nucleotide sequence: TGTGCCAGCAGCCAAACAGGGAGAATGAACACTGAAGCTTTCTTT.

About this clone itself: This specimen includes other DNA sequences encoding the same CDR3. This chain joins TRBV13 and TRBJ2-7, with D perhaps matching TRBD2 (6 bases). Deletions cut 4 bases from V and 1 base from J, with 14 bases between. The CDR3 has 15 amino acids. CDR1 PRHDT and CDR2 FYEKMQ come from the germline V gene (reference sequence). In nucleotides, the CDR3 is TGTGCCAGCAGCTCCCGGGACGGGGGTTCCTACGAGCAGTACTTC. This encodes CASSSRDGGSYEQYF.

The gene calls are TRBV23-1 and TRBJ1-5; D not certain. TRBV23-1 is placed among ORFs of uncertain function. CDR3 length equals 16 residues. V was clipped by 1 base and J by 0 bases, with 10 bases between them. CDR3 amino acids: CASSQLGQHSNQPQHF. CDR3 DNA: TGCGCCAGCAGTCAATTGGGCCAGCATAGCAATCAGCCCCAGCATTTT.

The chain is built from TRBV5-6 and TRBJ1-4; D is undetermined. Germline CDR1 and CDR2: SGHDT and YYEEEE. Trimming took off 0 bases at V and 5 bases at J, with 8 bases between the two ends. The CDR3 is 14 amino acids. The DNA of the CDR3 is TGTGCCAGCAGCTTGGGTTCCAGGAATGAAAAACTGTTTTTT. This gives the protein CASSLGSRNEKLFF.

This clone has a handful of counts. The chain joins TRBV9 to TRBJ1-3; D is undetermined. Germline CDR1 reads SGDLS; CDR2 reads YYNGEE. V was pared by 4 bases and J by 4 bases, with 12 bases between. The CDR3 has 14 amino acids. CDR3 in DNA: TGTGCCAGCAGCCCCAACACCCGAGGAAACACCATATATTTT. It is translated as CASSPNTRGNTIYF.

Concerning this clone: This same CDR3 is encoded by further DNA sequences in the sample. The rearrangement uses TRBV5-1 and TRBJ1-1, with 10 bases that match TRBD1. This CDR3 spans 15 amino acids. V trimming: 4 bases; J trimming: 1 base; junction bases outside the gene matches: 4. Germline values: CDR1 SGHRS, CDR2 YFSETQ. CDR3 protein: CASSPGTGENTEAFF. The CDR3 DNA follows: TGCGCCAGCAGCCCCGGGACAGGGGAGAACACTGAAGCTTTCTTT.

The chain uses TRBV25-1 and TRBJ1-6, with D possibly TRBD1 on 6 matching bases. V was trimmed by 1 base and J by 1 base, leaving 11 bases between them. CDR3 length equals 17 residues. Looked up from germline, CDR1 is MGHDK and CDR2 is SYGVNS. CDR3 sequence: CASSEWLTGSYNSPLHF. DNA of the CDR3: TGTGCCAGCAGTGAATGGTTGACAGGATCCTATAATTCACCCCTCCACTTT.